The 25 T cell receptor beta chains presented below share a single source sample, sequenced in a study of T cells in Graves' hyperthyroidism and ophthalmopathy (dated by TCRdb to between 2018 and 2021). Receptor amplification or capture employed multiplex PCR. The reads were generated on an Illumina HiSeq 2000. TCR beta CDR3 regions were amplified from RNA transcripts. The TCR CDR3 was subjected to a first round of RT-PCR using the HTBI primer set and the Qiagen OneStep RT-PCR kit. TCRdb trimmed the raw reads at Q25, called clones with MiXCR and kept productive beta chains. Entries are consolidated by CDR3 protein sequence, retaining the most common genes and DNA. A total of 550,000 to 700,000 distinct CDR3 sequences appear in this sample, under 15% of them only once. The top ten constitute over 3.5% of the sample. Specimen: blood. These receptors were collected from a woman in her thirties or forties with Graves' ophthalmopathy.

At least ten counts were recorded for this clonotype. J is TRBJ2-6 and V is TRBV7-3, with D unresolved. V gave up 2 bases and J gave up 4 bases, with 12 bases separating them. CDR1 SGHTA and CDR2 FQGTGA come from the germline V gene. The CDR3 length is 16 residues. The CDR3 sequence: CASSLFPDPGANVLTF. The CDR3 DNA sequence: TGTGCCAGCAGCTTATTCCCGGACCCAGGGGCCAACGTCCTGACTTTC. The full variable domain, with the rest looked up from reference TRBV7-3 and TRBJ2-6, is GAGVSQTPSNKVTEKGKYVELRCDPISGHTALYWYRQSLGQGPEFLIYFQGTGAADDSGLPNDRFFAVRPEGSVSTLKIQRTERGDSAVYLCASSLFPDPGANVLTFGAGSRLTVL.

This clonotype was counted many times. This chain connects TRBV2 to TRBJ2-7, with D perhaps matching TRBD1 or TRBD2 (5 bases each). CDR1 is SNHLY, CDR2 FYNNEI, per germline. CDR3 length: 14 residues. V gave up 5 bases and J gave up 0 bases, with 11 bases separating them. The CDR3 sequence: CASSRDQPSYEQYF. CDR3 sequence (DNA): TGTGCCAGCAGTCGGGACCAGCCCTCCTACGAGCAGTACTTC.

This clonotype was detected only a few times. The chain recombines TRBV6-2 or TRBV6-3 with TRBJ1-1; D is perhaps TRBD1 (5 bases). This CDR3 contains 13 residues. Germline CDR1 and CDR2: MNHEY and SVGEGT. Trimming stripped 5 bases from V and 6 bases from J, with 13 bases between. The DNA for the CDR3 is TGTGCCAGCAGTCCCCGGGGGACTTCTGAAGCTTTCTTT. It is translated as CASSPRGTSEAFF.

This clonotype was recorded at least ten times. The chain couples TRBV27 to TRBJ2-7; 9 bases match TRBD1. CDR1 is MNHEY and CDR2 is SMNVEV in the germline V gene (reference sequence). CDR3 length: 13 residues. The ends lost 10 bases at V and 5 bases at J; junction bases unmatched: 9. In DNA form, the CDR3 reads TGTGCCACCGCCCGGACAGGGGTCGACGAGCAGTACTTC. This translates into CATARTGVDEQYF.

This clonotype has a count of ten or more. V and J are TRBV29-1 and TRBJ1-1, with 11 nucleotides matching TRBD1. The ends lost 7 bases at V and 6 bases at J; junction bases unmatched: 4. CDR1 and CDR2 from the germline V gene are SQVTM and ANQGSEA. This CDR3 has 12 residues. CDR3 DNA sequence: TGCAGCGCTGGACAGGGGGCTTCTGAAGCTTTCTTT. Amino acids: CSAGQGASEAFF.

This clonotype was counted only a few times. The J gene is TRBJ1-1, the V gene TRBV11-1, with D possibly being TRBD1 (6 bases). This CDR3 is built from 16 residues. CDR1 SGHAT and CDR2 FQDESV come from the germline V gene (reference sequence). Trimming cost V 4 bases and J 0 bases, with 15 bases left between them. The DNA of the CDR3 is TGTGCCAGCAGCTCTAGGGGGAGACTCATGAACACTGAAGCTTTCTTT. As protein: CASSSRGRLMNTEAFF.

This sequence joins TRBV6-1 and TRBJ1-2; TRBD1 might be the D (5 bases). CDR1 and CDR2 from the germline V gene are MNHNS and SASEGT. The CDR3 has 13 residues. Trimming shortened V by 7 bases and J by 5 bases, and 14 bases separated the two germline ends. Written as DNA, the CDR3 is TGTGCCAGCACCCACTCCAGGGAATATGGCTACACCTTC. Protein product: CASTHSREYGYTF.

The chain joins TRBV6-1 to TRBJ2-2; 11 bases line up with TRBD2. The CDR3 consists of 16 residues. The V gene end was trimmed by 7 bases and the J gene end by 2 bases; junction bases not matched to a gene: 6. Germline V gene sequence: CDR1 MNHNS, CDR2 SASEGT. CDR3 in DNA: TGTGCCAGCACCTTCGGACTAGCGGGTAACACCGGGGAGCTGTTTTTT. Its translation is CASTFGLAGNTGELFF.

This clonotype was observed a few times. The chain joins TRBV5-1 to TRBJ2-7, with D possibly being TRBD1 or TRBD2 (6 bases each). This CDR3 has 13 amino acids. Germline CDR1 and CDR2: SGHRS and YFSETQ. V lost 5 bases, J lost 6 bases, and 15 bases lay in between. Written as DNA, the CDR3 is TGCGCCAGCAGGAAGGTGGAGGGGGGCGAGCAGTACTTC. Translated, it gives CASRKVEGGEQYF.

This clonotype has ten or more counts. This sequence joins TRBV6-5 and TRBJ1-2, with a weak D call TRBD1 (5 bases). The CDR3 is 14 amino acids. The V end was cut by 4 bases, the J end by 8 bases, with 17 bases between. Germline CDR1 MNHEY, CDR2 SVGAGI. The CDR3 bases are TGTGCCAGCAGTTCTTGGCAGGGCCTCAGGGGCTACACCTTC. Amino acid sequence: CASSSWQGLRGYTF.

This clonotype is a singleton in its sample. The rearrangement joins TRBV27 to TRBJ1-2; D remains unclear. Between the trimmed V and J ends, which lost 6 bases and 6 bases, there was a span of 17 bases. The CDR3 consists of 14 residues. The germline CDR1 and CDR2 sequences are MNHEY and SMNVEV (reference sequence). CDR3 DNA: TGTGCCAGCAGATTGGGATCATGGGGTCATGGCTACACCTTC. It is translated as CASRLGSWGHGYTF.

V is TRBV6-4 and J is TRBJ2-7; possible D gene TRBD2, 5 bases. The CDR3 has 17 residues. Deletions cut 5 bases from V and 3 bases from J, with 23 bases between. From germline, CDR1 is MRHNA and CDR2 SNTAGT. The DNA for the CDR3 is TGTGCCAGCAGTCTCACAAGAGGGAAGGGCGCGTACTACGAGCAGTACTTC. As protein: CASSLTRGKGAYYEQYF.

This rearrangement joins TRBV12-3 or TRBV12-4 to TRBJ2-5; no definite D call. Trimming pared 6 bases from V and 2 bases from J, leaving 13 bases between. CDR3 length equals 14 residues. Here the CDR3 DNA reads TGTGCCAGCAGCAAGCTTGATATTCAAGAGACCCAGTACTTC. Amino acid sequence: CASSKLDIQETQYF.

This clonotype was observed a few times. The chain links TRBV7-3 to TRBJ2-7, with TRBD1 as a possible D gene (6 bases). V dropped 5 bases and J dropped 2 bases, with 19 bases sitting between them. The CDR3 covers 16 residues. CDR1 and CDR2 from the germline V gene are SGHTA and FQGTGA. The CDR3 nucleotides read TGTGCCAGCAGCAACTCTAGGGGGAGAACCCCCTACGAGCAGTACTTC. Its translation: CASSNSRGRTPYEQYF.

This chain uses TRBV2 with TRBJ2-5; 11 nucleotides agree with TRBD2. Germline CDR1 SNHLY, CDR2 FYNNEI. The CDR3 runs 17 residues. V trimming: 4 bases; J trimming: 4 bases; junction bases outside the gene matches: 11. Here the CDR3 DNA reads TGTGCCAGCAGTGTTACTAGCGGGAGTTCGGCTTTAGAGACCCAGTACTTC. It codes for CASSVTSGSSALETQYF.

This clonotype was counted many times. Mismatch with germline at one junction end may stem from a read error. The V gene is TRBV7-7, the J gene TRBJ2-5, with D possibly being TRBD2 (6 bases). The CDR3 covers 17 residues. Germline-derived CDR1 and CDR2 are SSHAT and FNYEAQ (reference sequence). The CDR3 loop is CASSLGAAGYPPETQYF. CDR3 bases: TGTGCTAGCAGCTTAGGGGCCGCGGGGTACCCCCCGGAGACCCAGTACTTC.

This clonotype was detected ten times or more. The CDR3 sequence: CASSLVGSSGNTEAFF. The DNA for the CDR3 is TGTGCCAGCAGCTTAGTAGGGAGTTCGGGGAACACTGAAGCTTTCTTT. This chain joins TRBV11-2 and TRBJ1-1; D unresolved. The CDR3 runs 16 residues. Trimming took 1 base from V and 1 from J, leaving 13 bases between them. Germline-derived CDR1 and CDR2 are SGHAT and FQNNGV.

The chain carries TRBV7-9 and TRBJ2-2, with TRBD1 identical over 7 bases. Germline V gene sequence: CDR1 SEHNR, CDR2 FQNEAQ (reference sequence). The CDR3 has 15 amino acids. The V segment lost 3 bases and the J segment 2 bases; nucleotides outside the gene matches: 3. The CDR3 DNA follows: TGTGCCAGCAGCTTCGGGACAGAAAACACCGGGGAGCTGTTTTTT. As protein: CASSFGTENTGELFF.

This clonotype has at least ten counts. The J gene is TRBJ2-2, the V gene TRBV14; 7 nucleotides agree with TRBD1. CDR1 is SGHDN and CDR2 is FVKESK in the germline V gene. Germline trimming cut 3 bases from V and 6 bases from J; bases unmatched to any gene: 4. The CDR3 consists of 14 residues. The CDR3 is CASSQRGPAGELFF. In DNA form, the CDR3 reads TGTGCCAGCAGCCAGAGGGGGCCAGCCGGGGAGCTGTTTTTT.

In its sample, this clonotype was seen a few times. The rearrangement uses TRBV6-2 or TRBV6-3 and TRBJ2-6; D gene uncertain. This CDR3 comprises 13 residues. V dropped 2 bases and J dropped 5 bases, with 4 bases sitting between them. From germline, CDR1 is MNHEY and CDR2 SVGEGT. The chain's CDR3 is CASSYRRANVLTF. The CDR3 bases are TGTGCCAGCAGTTACCGCCGGGCCAACGTCCTGACTTTC.

This clonotype was counted at least ten times. CDR3 nucleotide sequence: TGTGCCTCCCTTTACACTGAAGCTTTCTTT. Amino acids: CASLYTEAFF. This chain links TRBV30 with TRBJ1-1; D is unresolved. The CDR3 is 10 residues long. Germline CDR1 is GTSNPN and CDR2 is SVGIG (reference sequence). Trimming pared 7 bases from V and 3 bases from J, leaving 6 bases between.

This clonotype occurred a few times. The chain joins TRBV7-2 to TRBJ2-7; TRBD2 agrees at 7 bases. Germline CDR1 reads SGHTA; CDR2 reads FQGNSA. CDR3 size: 14 residues. J was trimmed by 5 bases and V by 1 base; bases with no gene match: 5. The CDR3 loop reads CASSLGAAGDEQYF. The CDR3, as DNA: TGTGCCAGCAGCTTAGGGGCTGCGGGGGACGAGCAGTACTTC. The complete variable domain, with remaining parts taken from reference TRBV7-2 and TRBJ2-7, reads GAGVSQSPSNKVTEKGKDVELRCDPISGHTALYWYRQSLGQGLEFLIYFQGNSAPDKSGLPSDRFSAERTGGSVSTLTIQRTQQEDSAVYLCASSLGAAGDEQYFGPGTRLTVT.

This clonotype was counted many times. The chain recombines TRBV6-5 with TRBJ1-3; D unresolved. Germline V CDR1 and CDR2: MNHEY, SVGAGI. There are 12 residues in the CDR3. V lost 2 bases and J 4 bases, leaving 3 bases between the germline ends. This chain's CDR3 is CASSYTGNTIYF. The CDR3 coding sequence is TGTGCCAGCAGTTACACGGGAAACACCATATATTTT.

This clonotype was recorded at least ten times. The V and J genes are TRBV12-3 or TRBV12-4 and TRBJ2-7; D possibly uses TRBD1 or TRBD2 (5 bases each). The V end lost 5 bases, the J end lost 4 bases, and 12 bases lay between the germline ends. The CDR3 covers 13 residues. The CDR3: CASSPRDVYEQYF. The CDR3, as DNA: TGTGCCAGCAGTCCTCGGGACGTTTACGAGCAGTACTTC.

The J gene is TRBJ2-2, the V gene TRBV30; maybe TRBD2 (5 bases). V dropped 0 bases and J dropped 0 bases, with 8 bases sitting between them. This CDR3 region has 15 residues. Germline V lookup: CDR1 GTSNPN, CDR2 SVGIG (reference sequence). The chain's CDR3 is CAWSVTGTNTGELFF. CDR3 DNA sequence: TGTGCCTGGAGTGTAACCGGGACGAACACCGGGGAGCTGTTTTTT.